These 15 T cell receptor beta chains share one sample of origin, sequenced in a study of cytomegalovirus exposure and HLA in healthy donors. The PCR had 60 Vbeta and 13 Jbeta primers. Here immunoSEQ multiplex PCR was the method, and the copy in TCRdb shows in-frame clones only, minus some. Here the sample spans tens of thousands of clones, 75% to 85% being singletons. The sequenced sample was PBMCs. These TCRs come from a male donor in good health and CMV-seronegative.

This sequence joins TRBV4-3 and TRBJ2-7, with 11 positions matching TRBD2. Germline loops: CDR1 LGHNA, CDR2 YSLEER. CDR3 size: 16 residues. The ends lost 2 bases at V and 3 bases at J; junction bases unmatched: 6. The CDR3 DNA is TGCGCCAGCAGCCAAACCACTAGCGGGGGATACTACGAGCAGTACTTC. Its protein product is CASSQTTSGGYYEQYF.

The chain uses TRBV29-1 and TRBJ1-2, with TRBD1 matching over 9 bases. CDR3 length: 13 residues. V was pared by 8 bases and J by 2 bases, with 6 bases of the junction left unmatched. The germline V gene has CDR1 SQVTM and CDR2 ANQGSEA. CDR3 region: CSTTTGGNYGYTF. In nucleotides, the CDR3 is TGCAGCACCACGACAGGGGGGAACTATGGCTACACCTTC.

The chain is built from TRBV5-1 and TRBJ2-7, with 7 positions matching TRBD1. Germline CDR1 reads SGHRS; CDR2 reads YFSETQ. CDR3 length: 16 amino acids. V was clipped by 0 bases and J by 7 bases; unmatched bases: 13. The CDR3 loop reads CASSLGAQTGTEEQYF. The CDR3 DNA sequence: TGCGCCAGCAGCTTGGGGGCCCAAACCGGGACAGAAGAGCAGTACTTC.

V and J are TRBV4-3 and TRBJ2-7, with 9 bases matching TRBD2. The CDR3 length is 17 residues. Germline V gene lookup returns CDR1 LGHNA and CDR2 YSLEER. Losses at the gene ends were 4 bases for V and 4 bases for J; bases not matched to a gene: 14. CDR3 sequence (DNA): TGCGCCAGCAGCCCGGCGGCGGGACTAGCAGTCCCATACGAGCAGTACTTC. This gives the protein CASSPAAGLAVPYEQYF.

The V gene is TRBV6-6, the J gene TRBJ1-1; weak D call: TRBD1 (5 bases). Trimming removed 2 bases at V and 2 bases at J, with 9 bases between. The CDR3 consists of 14 residues. Looked up from germline, CDR1 is MNHNY and CDR2 is SVGAGI (reference sequence). The CDR3 nucleotides read TGTGCCAGCAGTTACGCCAGGGCCAACACTGAAGCTTTCTTT. This sequence encodes CASSYARANTEAFF.

The gene calls are TRBV7-2 and TRBJ2-5, with a tentative D call TRBD1 (6 bases). Per germline, CDR1 SGHTA and CDR2 FQGNSA. Trimming pared 1 base from V and 5 bases from J, leaving 8 bases between. The CDR3 length is 13 residues. In DNA, the CDR3 is TGTGCCAGCAGCTTAGACAGGGACGAGACCCAGTACTTC. Translating it yields CASSLDRDETQYF.

The chain couples TRBV7-2 to TRBJ2-1; TRBD2 agrees at 10 bases. V trimming: 2 bases; J trimming: 7 bases; junction bases outside the gene matches: 11. Germline CDR1 reads SGHTA; CDR2 reads FQGNSA. The CDR3 spans 17 residues. CDR3 protein: CASSLNQAGGFRNEQFF. CDR3 nucleotide sequence: TGTGCCAGCAGCTTAAACCAAGCGGGGGGGTTTAGGAATGAGCAGTTCTTC.

For this clone: Germline is not matched at one junction end, which may reflect a read error. This chain links TRBV9 with TRBJ2-6, with D possibly TRBD1 on 5 matching bases. The germline V gene encodes CDR1 SGDLS and CDR2 YYNGEE. This CDR3 comprises 14 residues. This CDR3 is CASRGISGANGLTF. DNA of the CDR3: TGTGCCAGCAGAGGAATCTCTGGGGCCAACGGCCTGACTTTC.

For the CDR3, the DNA is TGTGCCAGCAGCACGGCACAGGGCCCAGAGACCCAGTACTTC. As protein: CASSTAQGPETQYF. The chain uses TRBV4-2 and TRBJ2-5, with D possibly matching TRBD1 (6 bases). Germline CDR1 and CDR2: LGHNA and YNFKEQ. There are 14 residues in the CDR3. Trimming took off 5 bases at V and 4 bases at J, with 14 bases between the two ends.

The V and J genes are TRBV19 and TRBJ1-5, with D hard to call. The CDR3 has 13 amino acids. Germline loops: CDR1 LNHDA, CDR2 SQIVND (reference sequence). V lost 1 base, J lost 6 bases, and 7 bases lay in between. The DNA for the CDR3 is TGTGCCAGTAGTATAGGAGCGAGTCAGCCCCAGCATTTT. This codes for CASSIGASQPQHF.

The V and J genes are TRBV6-5 and TRBJ2-7; 8 bases are shared with TRBD2. CDR1 and CDR2 from the germline V gene are MNHEY and SVGAGI. The CDR3 runs to 15 residues. Trimming at V came to 0 bases and at J to 2 bases, leaving 3 bases not matched to a gene. CDR3 region: CASSYSAGGPYEQYF. The CDR3 DNA follows: TGTGCCAGCAGTTACTCGGCGGGGGGACCCTACGAGCAGTACTTC.

About this clone itself: The junction departs from germline at one end; a sequencing error may be responsible. The genes are TRBV19 and TRBJ1-6; a weak D match, TRBD1 (5 bases). CDR3 size: 12 residues. In germline, CDR1 is LNHDA, CDR2 SQIVND (reference sequence). The CDR3 reads CASSSGDSPLHF. The CDR3 nucleotides read TGTGCCAGTAGTTCGGGGGATTCACCCCTTCACTTT.

This clone was counted a few times. The J gene is TRBJ1-1, the V gene TRBV6-1; TRBD1 matches at 7 bases. CDR1 is MNHNS, CDR2 SASEGT, per germline. CDR3 size: 13 residues. V was pared by 6 bases and J by 4 bases, with 5 bases of the junction left unmatched. The CDR3 spells CASRQGFGTEAFF. In DNA form, the CDR3 reads TGTGCCAGCAGACAGGGGTTTGGCACTGAAGCTTTCTTT.

V gene TRBV19 combines with J gene TRBJ2-1, with 12 bases identical to TRBD2. V lost 4 bases and J lost 0; bases outside the gene matches: 1. The length of the CDR3 is 16 residues. Germline loops: CDR1 LNHDA, CDR2 SQIVND (reference sequence). CDR3 sequence: CASSKTSGSSYNEQFF. Written as DNA, the CDR3 is TGTGCCAGTAGTAAGACTAGCGGGAGCTCCTACAATGAGCAGTTCTTC.

The chain carries TRBV6-6 and TRBJ2-1; 7 nucleotides line up with TRBD1. There are 12 residues in the CDR3. The germline V gene encodes CDR1 MNHNY and CDR2 SVGAGI (reference sequence). The junction had 2 bases not matched to a gene; V was cut back by 7 bases and J by 5 bases. The CDR3 loop is CASNQGDNEQFF. CDR3 DNA sequence: TGTGCCAGCAACCAGGGGGACAATGAGCAGTTCTTC.